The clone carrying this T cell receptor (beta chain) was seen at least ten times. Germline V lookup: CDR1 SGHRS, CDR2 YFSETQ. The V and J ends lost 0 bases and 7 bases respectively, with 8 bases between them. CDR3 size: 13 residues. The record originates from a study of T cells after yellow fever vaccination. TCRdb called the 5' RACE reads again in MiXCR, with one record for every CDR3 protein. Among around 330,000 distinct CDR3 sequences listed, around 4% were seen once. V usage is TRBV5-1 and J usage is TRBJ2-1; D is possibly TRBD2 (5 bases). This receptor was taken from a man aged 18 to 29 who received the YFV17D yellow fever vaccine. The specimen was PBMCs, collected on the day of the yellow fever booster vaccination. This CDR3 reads CASSLGSGNEQFF. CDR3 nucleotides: TGCGCCAGCAGCTTGGGGTCGGGAAATGAGCAGTTCTTC.